This is a list of T cell receptor beta chains from one sample in a study of ipilimumab plus nivolumab after autologous stem cell transplantation. The protocol was immunoSEQ multiplex PCR, while the TCRdb copy is restricted to in-frame clones and leaves out a portion. The sample has about 15,000 clones; approximately 72% are singletons. Material: PBMCs, obtained in a trial of ipilimumab plus nivolumab as post-transplant consolidation. Receptor source: a male donor with primary mediastinal lymphoma. Each CDR3 is given with its conserved first and last residue. The D gene is left open where the match is weak. The size entry is marked missing in some rows and otherwise reads once, few, many or a size class.

V	size	D	J	CDR3	DNA
TRBV5-1	NA	NA	TRBJ2-3	CASSIPTGPTDTQYF	TGCGCCAGCAGCATACCTACAGGGCCCACAGATACGCAGTATTTT
TRBV5-1	NA	TRBD1	TRBJ2-2	CASSWGQGGTGELFF	TGCGCCAGCAGCTGGGGACAGGGGGGCACCGGGGAGCTGTTTTTT
TRBV6-6	NA	TRBD1	TRBJ1-5	CASSPPGQGANQPQHF	TGTGCCAGCAGTCCGCCGGGACAGGGGGCAAATCAGCCCCAGCATTTT
TRBV2	NA	NA	TRBJ2-1	CASSGELYNEQFF	TGTGCCAGCAGCGGAGAACTCTACAATGAGCAGTTCTTC
TRBV28	NA	NA	TRBJ2-3	CASSLMHTQYF	TGTGCCAGCAGTTTGATGCATACGCAGTATTTT
TRBV6-5	NA	NA	TRBJ2-7	CASSTGISYEQYF	TGTGCCAGCAGTACAGGAATCTCCTACGAGCAGTACTTC
TRBV2	NA	TRBD2	TRBJ2-5	CASRGDYLTQYF	TGTGCCAGCAGAGGGGACTATCTGACCCAGTACTTC
TRBV19	NA	TRBD1	TRBJ1-1	CASSIGPRDRYLNTEAFF	TGTGCCAGTAGTATAGGACCACGGGACAGGTATTTGAACACTGAAGCTTTCTTT
TRBV5-1	NA	NA	TRBJ2-5	CASSHPLGEETQYF	TGCGCCAGCAGCCACCCCCTCGGGGAAGAGACCCAGTACTTC
TRBV6-6	few	TRBD2	TRBJ2-7	CASSPTSGRSEQYF	TGTGCCAGCAGTCCGACTAGCGGACGGAGCGAGCAGTACTTC
TRBV7-9	NA	NA	TRBJ1-6	CASSPPGLTWSPLHF	TGTGCCAGCAGCCCCCCGGGACTGACTTGGTCACCCCTCCACTTT
TRBV4-2	NA	TRBD1	TRBJ2-5	CASSQDLAGGEETQYF	TGTGCCAGCAGCCAAGATTTAGCAGGGGGAGAGGAGACCCAGTACTTC
TRBV9	NA	NA	TRBJ2-1	CASSALREQFF	TGTGCCAGCAGTGCCCTCAGGGAGCAGTTCTTC
TRBV4-1	NA	NA	TRBJ1-2	CASSQQITGNYGYTF	TGCGCCAGCAGCCAGCAAATTACAGGGAACTATGGCTACACCTTC
TRBV5-6	NA	NA	TRBJ1-3	CANPRGGARSGNTIYF	TGTGCCAACCCTAGAGGGGGGGCCAGATCTGGAAACACCATATATTTT
TRBV30	NA	NA	TRBJ1-2	CAWSVGGGSYTF	TGTGCCTGGAGTGTTGGGGGGGGGAGCTACACCTTC
TRBV2	few	NA	TRBJ1-5	CASSEMKGRQPQHF	TGTGCCAGCAGTGAAATGAAGGGTCGTCAGCCCCAGCATTTT
TRBV28	NA	NA	TRBJ2-5	CASSSPQIRETQYF	TGTGCCAGCAGTTCACCACAGATTCGGGAGACCCAGTACTTC
TRBV9	NA	NA	TRBJ2-5	CASSLGQGGQETQYF	TGTGCCAGCAGCCTCGGACAGGGAGGGCAAGAGACCCAGTACTTC
TRBV28	NA	NA	TRBJ2-5	CASSTPMKSETQYF	TGTGCCAGCAGCACCCCCATGAAGTCAGAGACCCAGTACTTC
TRBV6-4	NA	NA	TRBJ2-3	CASSVGPTDTQYF	TGTGCCAGCAGTGTGGGCCCAACAGATACGCAGTATTTT
TRBV28	few	TRBD1	TRBJ1-1	CASSLDRGWNTEAFF	TGTGCCAGCAGTTTGGACAGGGGATGGAACACTGAAGCTTTCTTT
TRBV29-1	NA	TRBD2	TRBJ2-5	CSVEWELAGESQETQYF	TGCAGCGTTGAATGGGAGCTAGCGGGGGAGTCCCAAGAGACCCAGTACTTC
TRBV6-5	NA	NA	TRBJ1-3	CASSYARAGNTIYF	TGTGCCAGCAGTTACGCCAGGGCTGGAAACACCATATATTTT
TRBV7-2	NA	NA	TRBJ1-5	CASSLRLSGEPQHF	TGTGCCAGCAGCTTAAGACTTAGTGGGGAGCCCCAGCATTTT
TRBV5-4	few	NA	TRBJ1-3	CASSLRAGAGNTIYF	TGTGCCAGCAGCTTGCGGGCAGGGGCAGGAAACACCATATATTTT
TRBV19	NA	TRBD2	TRBJ2-3	CASSYGGDVGHTQYF	TGTGCCAGTAGTTACGGGGGGGACGTCGGACATACGCAGTATTTT
TRBV7-2	once	NA	TRBJ2-2	CASSSNAGELFF	TGTGCCAGCAGCTCTAATGCCGGGGAGCTGTTTTTT
TRBV10-3	NA	NA	TRBJ1-1	CAISTGDTEAFF	TGTGCCATCAGCACGGGGGACACTGAAGCTTTCTTT
TRBV28	NA	TRBD2	TRBJ2-7	CASSRISGRVAYEQYF	TGTGCCAGCAGCCGAATTAGCGGGAGGGTCGCTTACGAGCAGTACTTC
TRBV27	NA	NA	TRBJ2-1	CASRDPGSSSYNEQFF	TGTGCCAGCAGGGACCCCGGGTCTAGCTCCTACAATGAGCAGTTCTTC
TRBV2	once	NA	TRBJ1-1	CASSELENTEAFF	TGTGCCAGCAGTGAATTGGAGAACACTGAAGCTTTCTTT
TRBV4-1	NA	NA	TRBJ2-2	CASSQERRGITGELFF	TGCGCCAGCAGCCAAGAACGAAGAGGGATTACCGGGGAGCTGTTTTTT
TRBV7-2	NA	TRBD1	TRBJ1-6	CASSFGDRYNSPLHF	TGTGCCAGCAGCTTTGGGGACAGGTATAATTCACCCCTCCACTTT
TRBV4-1	NA	NA	TRBJ2-1	CASSQVRGYNEQFF	TGCGCCAGCAGCCAAGTCCGGGGCTACAATGAGCAGTTCTTC
TRBV7-8	medium-sized	TRBD2	TRBJ2-5	CASSRRLAGVETQYF	TGTGCCAGCAGCCGAAGACTAGCTGGGGTAGAGACCCAGTACTTC
TRBV5-4	NA	NA	TRBJ2-5	CASSSGTPQETQYF	TGTGCCAGCAGCTCGGGGACTCCACAAGAGACCCAGTACTTC
TRBV28	medium-sized	NA	TRBJ1-4	CASSPPDGLGGKLFF	TGTGCCAGCAGTCCCCCGGACGGCCTTGGGGGAAAACTGTTTTTT
TRBV18	NA	TRBD1	TRBJ1-6	CASSSGQPRGSPLHF	TGTGCCAGCTCATCGGGACAGCCCCGGGGTTCACCCCTCCACTTT
TRBV9	NA	TRBD2	TRBJ2-1	CASTRVAGDNEQFF	TGTGCCAGCACGAGGGTAGCGGGGGACAATGAGCAGTTCTTC
TRBV6-5	NA	NA	TRBJ1-2	CASSWGQGGYGYTF	TGTGCCAGCAGTTGGGGGCAGGGTGGCTATGGCTACACCTTC
TRBV7-9	NA	NA	TRBJ2-7	CASRPRQANEQYF	TGTGCCAGCAGACCTCGACAGGCGAACGAGCAGTACTTC
TRBV4-1	NA	NA	TRBJ1-1	CASSPGPSMNTEAFF	TGCGCCAGCAGCCCGGGACCTTCCATGAACACTGAAGCTTTCTTT
TRBV28	NA	NA	TRBJ1-5	CASSLSKGGISNQPQHF	TGTGCCAGCAGTTTATCTAAAGGGGGAATCAGCAATCAGCCCCAGCATTTT
TRBV10-2	NA	TRBD2	TRBJ2-5	CASGREGTQYF	TGCGCCAGCGGGCGGGAGGGGACCCAGTACTTC